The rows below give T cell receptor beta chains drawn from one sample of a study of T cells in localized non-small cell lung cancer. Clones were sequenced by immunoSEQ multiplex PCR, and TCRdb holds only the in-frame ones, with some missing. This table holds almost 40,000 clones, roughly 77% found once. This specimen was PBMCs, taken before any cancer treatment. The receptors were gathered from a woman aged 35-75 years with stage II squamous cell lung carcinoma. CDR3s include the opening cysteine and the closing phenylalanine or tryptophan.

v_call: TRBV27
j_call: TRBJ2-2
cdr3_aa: CASSPGPTTGELFF

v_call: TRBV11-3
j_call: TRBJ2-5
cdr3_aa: CASSFAPQETQYF

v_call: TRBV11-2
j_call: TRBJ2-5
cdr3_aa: CASSLGRGGQETQYF

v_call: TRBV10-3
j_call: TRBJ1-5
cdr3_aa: CAISGEASNQPQHF

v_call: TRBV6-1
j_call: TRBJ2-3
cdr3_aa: CASLEGSGYTDTQYF

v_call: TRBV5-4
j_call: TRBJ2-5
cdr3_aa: CASSLGLAGETQYF

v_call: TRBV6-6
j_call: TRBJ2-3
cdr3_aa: CASKVTASTDTQYF

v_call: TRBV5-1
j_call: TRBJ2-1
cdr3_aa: CASRPGGGAYNEQFF

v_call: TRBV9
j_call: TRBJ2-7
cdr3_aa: CASSAGIGSYEQYF

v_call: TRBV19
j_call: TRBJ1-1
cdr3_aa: CASSPLSTENTEAFF

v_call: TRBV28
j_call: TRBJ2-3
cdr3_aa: CASSFGFTSGGRTDTQYF